The rows below give T cell receptor beta chains drawn from one sample of a study of response to subunit inactivated influenza vaccine. TCRdb called the RT-PCR reads again in MiXCR, with one record for every CDR3 protein. The sample shows some 160,000 distinct CDR3 sequences, 9.5% to 13% of them seen only once. The sample consisted of non-naive T cells sorted from PBMCs, taken more than 35 days after vaccination. Receptors were obtained from a man aged 50 to 60 who received an inactivated influenza vaccine. CDR3s include the opening cysteine and the closing phenylalanine or tryptophan. Each record gives: D gene, V gene, J gene, clone size, CDR3 DNA, CDR3 protein. A D gene is named only where the DNA matches it firmly. Clone sizes are given selectively: once, few, many, or a class where the clone is expanded.

D: -; V: TRBV2; J: TRBJ2-7; size: few; DNA: TGTGCCAGCAGTGATCCCGGGACATATATCTACGAGCAGTACTTC; CDR3: CASSDPGTYIYEQYF
D: -; V: TRBV3-1; J: TRBJ1-6; size: -; DNA: TGTGCCAGCAGGGACATTGAGGGGACGGGTTCACCCCTCCACTTT; CDR3: CASRDIEGTGSPLHF
D: -; V: TRBV28; J: TRBJ1-4; size: many; DNA: TGTGCCAGCAGCCAACCAGGACAGTCTGAAAATGAAAAACTGTTTTTT; CDR3: CASSQPGQSENEKLFF
D: TRBD1; V: TRBV12-3/TRBV12-4; J: TRBJ1-2; size: many; DNA: TGTGCCAGCAGCCCTGGACAGGGACGGGCTCGGGGCTACACCTTC; CDR3: CASSPGQGRARGYTF
D: -; V: TRBV12-3/TRBV12-4; J: TRBJ2-2; size: many; DNA: TGTGCCAGCAGGCAGACAGTAACGAACACCGGGGAGCTGTTTTTT; CDR3: CASRQTVTNTGELFF
D: TRBD2; V: TRBV9; J: TRBJ2-1; size: -; DNA: TGTGCCAGCAGCGTAGGACTAGCGGCCTACAATGAGCAGTTCTTC; CDR3: CASSVGLAAYNEQFF
D: TRBD2; V: TRBV3-1; J: TRBJ2-3; size: many; DNA: TGTGCCAGCAGCCAACGCGGGGGATATACAGATACGCAGTATTTT; CDR3: CASSQRGGYTDTQYF
D: -; V: TRBV5-6; J: TRBJ1-5; size: -; DNA: TGTGCCAGCGAGGTCGGGGGAATGCGCAATCAGCCCCAGCATTTT; CDR3: CASEVGGMRNQPQHF
D: -; V: TRBV5-1; J: TRBJ1-5; size: -; DNA: TGCGCCAGCAGCTTGGAAGGACGGAATAGCAATCAGCCCCAGCATTTT; CDR3: CASSLEGRNSNQPQHF
D: TRBD1; V: TRBV7-2; J: TRBJ1-4; size: many; DNA: TGTGCCAGCAGCTTGGGACAGAGCTTCGCAACTAATGAAAAACTGTTTTTT; CDR3: CASSLGQSFATNEKLFF
D: -; V: TRBV15; J: TRBJ1-6; size: few; DNA: TGTGCCACCAGCAGATGGGCCGTCGCCGATAATTCACCCCTCCACTTT; CDR3: CATSRWAVADNSPLHF
D: TRBD2; V: TRBV5-1; J: TRBJ2-1; size: -; DNA: TGCGCCAGCAGCTTCCCCCTAGCGGGGGGGGGTTGGAATGAGCAGTTCTTC; CDR3: CASSFPLAGGGWNEQFF
D: TRBD2; V: TRBV2; J: TRBJ2-3; size: few; DNA: TGTGCCAGCAGTGAAAGAGAGCGGGGGGGCACAGATACGCAGTATTTT; CDR3: CASSERERGGTDTQYF
D: -; V: TRBV21-1; J: TRBJ2-1; size: few; DNA: TGTGCCAGCAACGAAAGAGGTCGGGAGCGGAGGGGGGCTTACAATGAGCAGTTCTTC; CDR3: CASNERGRERRGAYNEQFF
D: TRBD1; V: TRBV27; J: TRBJ2-3; size: few; DNA: TGTGCCAGCAGTCACTTGGACAGGGATACGCAGTATTTT; CDR3: CASSHLDRDTQYF
D: TRBD1; V: TRBV12-3/TRBV12-4; J: TRBJ2-1; size: many; DNA: TGTGCCAGCGGAAGGACAGGCAATGAGCAGTTCTTC; CDR3: CASGRTGNEQFF
D: -; V: TRBV28; J: TRBJ1-6; size: few; DNA: TGTGCCACCAAAGATTATAATTCACCCCTCCACTTT; CDR3: CATKDYNSPLHF
D: TRBD2; V: TRBV11-3; J: TRBJ2-5; size: many; DNA: TGTGCCAGCAGCTCATCTAGCGGGGGTGGAGAGACCCAGTACTTC; CDR3: CASSSSSGGGETQYF
D: -; V: TRBV2; J: TRBJ1-2; size: few; DNA: TGTGCCAGCAGTGTCCCCGCCACCAGGGGCAACTATGGCTACACCTTC; CDR3: CASSVPATRGNYGYTF
D: -; V: TRBV2; J: TRBJ2-1; size: -; DNA: TGTGCCAGCAGCGACCGAAACAGCAACTACAATGAGCAGTTCTTC; CDR3: CASSDRNSNYNEQFF
D: TRBD1; V: TRBV7-2; J: TRBJ2-7; size: -; DNA: TGTGCCAGCACCCAAACGGGACAGGGGATCTACGAGCAGTACTTC; CDR3: CASTQTGQGIYEQYF
D: TRBD2; V: TRBV2; J: TRBJ2-3; size: few; DNA: TGTGCCAGCATCTTTTCCCCGGGACTAGCGGTGGATACGCAGTATTTT; CDR3: CASIFSPGLAVDTQYF
D: -; V: TRBV7-2; J: TRBJ2-3; size: -; DNA: TGTGCCAGCAGCTTAGTTTCTCCGCGTTCTGATACGCAGTATTTT; CDR3: CASSLVSPRSDTQYF